The T cell receptor (beta chain) under discussion was sequenced for a study of cytomegalovirus exposure and HLA in healthy donors. General observations from the study: A list of approximately 160 TCR beta chains associated with cytomegalovirus was given.

The assay was immunoSEQ multiplex PCR, and TCRdb's table has in-frame clones only and misses some. The sample shows under 250,000 clones, around 86% of them seen only once. Germline CDR1 is SGHRS and CDR2 is YFSETQ. The CDR3 spans 16 residues. With 0 bases clipped from V and 10 bases from J, the junction kept 13 bases outside the gene matches. Remarks on this clone: No antigen is known for it.

This TCR was recovered from a woman between 18 and 29 years old in good health and CMV-seropositive. Sequencing input: PBMCs. The chain combines TRBV5-1 with TRBJ2-1, with TRBD2 matching over 7 bases. As DNA, the CDR3 is TGCGCCAGCAGCTTGGACCCCGGGACTACTTTTAAAGAGCAGTTCTTC. Encoded protein: CASSLDPGTTFKEQFF. Full variable domain (missing parts from reference TRBV5-1 and TRBJ2-1): KAGVTQTPRYLIKTRGQQVTLSCSPISGHRSVSWYQQTPGQGLQFLFEYFSETQRNKGNFPGRFSGRQFSNSRSEMNVSTLELGDSALYLCASSLDPGTTFKEQFFGPGTRLTVL.